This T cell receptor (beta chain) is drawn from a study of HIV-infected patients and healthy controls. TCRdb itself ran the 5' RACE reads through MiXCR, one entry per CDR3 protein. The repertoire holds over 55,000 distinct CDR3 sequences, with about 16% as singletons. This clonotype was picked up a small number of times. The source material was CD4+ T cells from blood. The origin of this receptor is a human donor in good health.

CDR3 region: CASSQDRGNEQFF. Here the CDR3 DNA reads TGTGCCAGCAGCCAGGACAGGGGCAATGAGCAGTTCTTC. The chain uses TRBV5-4 and TRBJ2-1, with TRBD1 identical over 9 bases. Germline trimming cut 4 bases from V and 6 bases from J; bases unmatched to any gene: 2. Germline values: CDR1 SGHNT, CDR2 YYREEE (reference sequence). CDR3 length: 13 residues.